These 27 T cell receptor beta chains were sequenced from one sample in a study of identical twins. TCRdb re-called the 5' RACE reads with MiXCR, one entry per CDR3 protein. The data hold hundreds of thousands of distinct CDR3 sequences, with 8.6% observed a single time. These data are also associated with another study on yellow fever vaccine responses in identical twins.

Sequencing used PBMCs. Receptors were obtained from a woman aged 18-30 years in good health.

This clonotype was counted a few times. The junction shows a germline mismatch at one end, possibly a read error. V is TRBV30 and J is TRBJ2-7; D perhaps matches TRBD2 (6 bases). The CDR3 runs 11 residues. CDR1 is GTSNPN, CDR2 SVGIG, per germline (reference sequence). DNA of the CDR3: TGTGCTAGGGGAGGCTCCCACGAGCAGTACTTC. It codes for CARGGSHEQYF.

Only a few counts were recorded for this clonotype. The rearrangement links TRBV9 to TRBJ2-3; 8 nucleotides line up with TRBD2. Germline CDR1 SGDLS, CDR2 YYNGEE. Trimming at V came to 0 bases and at J to 3 bases, leaving 6 bases not matched to a gene. The CDR3 has 16 amino acids. The CDR3 region has the DNA TGTGCCAGCAGCGTAGCCGGCGGGGGGAGAACAGATACGCAGTATTTT. Protein sequence: CASSVAGGGRTDTQYF.

This clonotype was counted ten times or more. This sequence joins TRBV12-3 or TRBV12-4 and TRBJ2-1, with TRBD2 matching over 16 bases. This CDR3 spans 22 amino acids. J gave up 1 base and V 2 bases, and 14 bases lay outside the gene matches. This CDR3 reads CASSLPTPGLAGGPSSYNEQFF. The CDR3 DNA is TGTGCCAGCAGTTTACCCACCCCGGGACTAGCGGGAGGGCCTTCATCCTACAATGAGCAGTTCTTC.

This clonotype was seen a few times. In nucleotides, the CDR3 is TGCGCCAGCATCCCCGCCCCACTCCTCCACTTT. It yields the protein CASIPAPLLHF. V and J are TRBV10-2 and TRBJ1-6; D remains ambiguous. Germline CDR1 is WSHSY and CDR2 is SAAADI. V gave up 7 bases and J gave up 15 bases, with 13 bases separating them. The CDR3 is 11 amino acids.

This clonotype came up a few times. J is TRBJ2-3 and V is TRBV6-5, with 7 bases identical to TRBD2. The CDR3 is 16 amino acids. Trimming removed 0 bases from V and 5 bases from J; junction bases left unmatched: 8. Looked up from germline, CDR1 is MNHEY and CDR2 is SVGAGI. The CDR3 protein is CASSYSAGRWGDTQYF. The CDR3 nucleotides read TGTGCCAGCAGTTACTCGGCCGGGAGGTGGGGAGATACGCAGTATTTT.

This clonotype occurred a few times. This chain uses TRBV6-1 with TRBJ2-3, with 13 bases lining up with TRBD2. The germline CDR1 and CDR2 sequences are MNHNS and SASEGT. The J segment lost 1 base and the V segment lost 6 bases, leaving 4 bases of the junction unmatched. The CDR3 loop spans 16 amino acids. The CDR3 region is CASRTGTSGGTDTQYF. CDR3 nucleotide sequence: TGTGCCAGCAGAACCGGGACTAGCGGGGGCACAGATACGCAGTATTTT.

J is TRBJ2-1 and V is TRBV9, with TRBD2 matching 10 bases. The germline V gene has CDR1 SGDLS and CDR2 YYNGEE. This CDR3 has 20 residues. Trimming at V came to 5 bases and at J to 1 base, leaving 18 bases not matched to a gene. The CDR3 is CASSSGTSARAQRSYNEQFF. The CDR3 DNA sequence: TGTGCCAGCAGTTCCGGGACTAGCGCCAGAGCCCAGAGGTCCTACAATGAGCAGTTCTTC.

This clonotype has only a few counts. The gene calls are TRBV7-8 and TRBJ2-7, with TRBD1 as a possible D gene (6 bases). The CDR3 extends over 15 amino acids. Per germline, CDR1 SGHVS and CDR2 FQNEAQ. Trimming took 6 bases from V and 6 from J, leaving 21 bases between them. Here the CDR3 DNA reads TGTGCCAGCAGTTCCAAGGACAGTGCGTTAGCCGAGCAGTACTTC. This codes for CASSSKDSALAEQYF.

This clonotype was detected many times. V gene TRBV6-5 combines with J gene TRBJ2-7; TRBD1 aligns across 10 bases. Germline V gene data show CDR1 as MNHEY and CDR2 as SVGAGI. Losses at the gene ends were 0 bases for V and 2 bases for J; bases not matched to a gene: 10. The CDR3 contains 18 residues. CDR3 DNA sequence: TGTGCCAGCAGTTACTCCCCTCCGGCCGGGACAGGGGCCTACGAGCAGTACTTC. As protein: CASSYSPPAGTGAYEQYF.

This clonotype was counted ten times or more. The chain joins TRBV27 to TRBJ2-2, with D possibly matching TRBD1 (5 bases). CDR3 length: 15 residues. The germline V gene encodes CDR1 MNHEY and CDR2 SMNVEV (reference sequence). V was cut by 8 bases and J by 6 bases, with 19 bases left in between. The CDR3 reads CASSLWGRIAGELFF. In DNA form, the CDR3 reads TGTGCCAGCTCCTTGTGGGGCAGAATAGCCGGGGAGCTGTTTTTT.

The rearrangement links TRBV11-3 to TRBJ2-3; D is undetermined. Trimming took 4 bases from V and 4 from J, leaving 18 bases between them. Germline assignment: CDR1 SGHNT and CDR2 YENEEA. The CDR3 sequence is 16 residues long. This chain's CDR3 is CASSSRNSDTPDTQYF. CDR3 sequence (DNA): TGTGCCAGCAGCTCCCGGAATTCGGATACCCCAGATACGCAGTATTTT. Looking up the rest from reference TRBV11-3 and TRBJ2-3 gives the full variable domain: EAGVVQSPRYKIIEKKQPVAFWCNPISGHNTLYWYLQNLGQGPELLIRYENEEAVDDSQLPKDRFSAERLKGVDSTLKIQPAELGDSAVYLCASSSRNSDTPDTQYFGPGTRLTVL.

In its sample, this clonotype was seen a few times. The chain is built from TRBV20-1 and TRBJ2-5, with unresolved D. This CDR3 spans 12 amino acids. V was cut by 6 bases and J by 5 bases, with 13 bases left in between. Germline V CDR1 and CDR2: DFQATT, SNEGSKA (reference sequence). The CDR3 loop reads CSAQGLSETQYF. The CDR3 DNA sequence: TGCAGTGCACAAGGGTTATCGGAGACCCAGTACTTC.

The sample holds a few counts of this clonotype. The genes are TRBV5-6 and TRBJ2-3; 9 bases are shared with TRBD2. The CDR3 covers 15 residues. Germline V gives CDR1 SGHDT, CDR2 YYEEEE. Trimming took 3 bases from V and 3 from J; bases not matched to a gene: 5. The CDR3 region is CASSSAGGWTDTQYF. CDR3 DNA: TGTGCCAGCAGCTCCGCGGGGGGGTGGACAGATACGCAGTATTTT. Filled out from reference TRBV5-6 and TRBJ2-3, the complete variable domain reads DAGVTQSPTHLIKTRGQQVTLRCSPKSGHDTVSWYQQALGQGPQFIFQYYEEEERQRGNFPDRFSGHQFPNYSSELNVNALLLGDSALYLCASSSAGGWTDTQYFGPGTRLTVL.

A few counts support this clonotype. The rearrangement uses TRBV20-1 and TRBJ2-3; the D gene is possibly TRBD2 (6 bases). V shed 5 bases and J shed 0 bases, with 21 bases lying between them. The length of the CDR3 is 17 residues. CDR1 is DFQATT and CDR2 is SNEGSKA in the germline V gene (reference sequence). CDR3 DNA sequence: TGCAGTGCTGACTCCACCGGGAGAGGGCGCAGCACAGATACGCAGTATTTT. This codes for CSADSTGRGRSTDTQYF.

The gene calls are TRBV12-3 or TRBV12-4 and TRBJ2-1; 12 bases fit TRBD1. The CDR3 runs 14 residues. Trimming at V came to 6 bases and at J to 8 bases, leaving 5 bases not matched to a gene. The CDR3, as DNA: TGTGCCAGCAGCAGGGACAGGGGGCGCGATGAGCAGTTCTTC. As protein: CASSRDRGRDEQFF.

This clonotype has a count of ten or more. The V call is TRBV12-3 or TRBV12-4, the J call TRBJ2-3, with D tentatively TRBD2 (5 bases). V was pared by 8 bases and J by 0 bases, with 12 bases between. This CDR3 spans 14 amino acids. This CDR3 is CASQRSKSTDTQYF. As DNA, the CDR3 is TGTGCCAGCCAGCGGAGTAAGAGCACAGATACGCAGTATTTT.

This clonotype has a count of ten or more. The chain combines TRBV10-3 with TRBJ2-5; D call uncertain. CDR1 and CDR2 from the germline V gene are ENHRY and SYGVKD. Trimming cost V 2 bases and J 2 bases, with 15 bases left between them. The CDR3 length is 16 residues. CDR3: CAISEKRKTPQETQYF. The CDR3 DNA reads as TGTGCCATCAGTGAGAAGCGCAAAACACCTCAAGAGACCCAGTACTTC.

The V and J genes are TRBV24-1 and TRBJ2-1; 7 positions match TRBD2. V shed 8 bases and J 4 bases; nucleotides not matched to a gene: 1. The CDR3 runs to 12 residues. The germline V gene has CDR1 KGHDR and CDR2 SFDVKD. The CDR3: CATTGGYNEQFF. The CDR3 coding sequence is TGTGCCACCACCGGGGGGTACAATGAGCAGTTCTTC.

This clonotype has just a few counts. V usage is TRBV4-3 and J usage is TRBJ2-1; perhaps TRBD2 as D (5 bases). Per germline, CDR1 LGHNA and CDR2 YSLEER. The ends were cut back, 0 bases at V and 0 bases at J, with 15 bases in the middle. This CDR3 region has 18 residues. CDR3 residues: CASSQDPGGGSSYNEQFF. CDR3 DNA sequence: TGCGCCAGCAGCCAAGATCCGGGCGGTGGGAGCTCCTACAATGAGCAGTTCTTC.

At least ten counts were recorded for this clonotype. The chain couples TRBV11-2 to TRBJ2-2; D not resolved. Germline CDR1 SGHAT, CDR2 FQNNGV. The CDR3 has 15 residues. V dropped 1 base and J dropped 1 base, with 7 bases sitting between them. The CDR3 is CASSLVLLNTGELFF. CDR3 in DNA: TGTGCCAGCAGCTTAGTACTACTGAACACCGGGGAGCTGTTTTTT. Full variable domain (rest looked up from reference TRBV11-2 and TRBJ2-2): EAGVAQSPRYKIIEKRQSVAFWCNPISGHATLYWYQQILGQGPKLLIQFQNNGVVDDSQLPKDRFSAERLKGVDSTLKIQPAKLEDSAVYLCASSLVLLNTGELFFGEGSRLTVL.

This clonotype has just a few counts. The chain carries TRBV11-1 and TRBJ2-7, with TRBD1 identical over 8 bases. Germline assignment: CDR1 SGHAT and CDR2 FQDESV (reference sequence). The CDR3 length is 19 residues. Trimming took 5 bases from V and 5 from J; bases not matched to a gene: 23. CDR3 nucleotides: TGTGCCAGCAGCATGCCCAGGACAGGGACCCATCCCTCGTCCCACGAGCAGTACTTC. Amino acids: CASSMPRTGTHPSSHEQYF.

This clonotype was seen more than once but under ten times. Here the CDR3 reads CATSDLGGGQETQYF. The CDR3, as DNA: TGTGCCACCAGTGATTTGGGCGGAGGGCAAGAGACCCAGTACTTC. The chain employs TRBV24-1 and TRBJ2-5, with D perhaps matching TRBD2 (6 bases). CDR1 is KGHDR, CDR2 SFDVKD, per germline. Trimming stripped 0 bases from V and 2 bases from J, with 9 bases between. The CDR3 runs 15 residues.

This clonotype was detected many times. The CDR3 reads CASNLSGRTYNEQFF. In DNA, the CDR3 is TGTGCCAGCAACCTGTCAGGGCGTACCTACAATGAGCAGTTCTTC. The chain is built from TRBV28 and TRBJ2-1; possibly TRBD1 for D (5 bases). V was trimmed by 7 bases and J by 2 bases, leaving 15 bases between them. The CDR3 loop spans 15 amino acids. CDR1 and CDR2 (germline): MDHEN, SYDVKM.

This clonotype was counted a few times. V is TRBV20-1 and J is TRBJ2-7; 11 nucleotides align to TRBD2. Germline-derived CDR1 and CDR2 are DFQATT and SNEGSKA (reference sequence). The CDR3 extends over 15 amino acids. Trimming took 3 bases from V and 0 from J; bases not matched to a gene: 4. The CDR3 coding sequence is TGCAGTGCTAGGGGACTAGCGGAGAGCTCCTACGAGCAGTACTTC. Protein product: CSARGLAESSYEQYF.

This clonotype was seen only a few times. The chain recombines TRBV7-9 with TRBJ2-7; D not certain. With 5 bases removed from V and 4 bases from J, the gap between germline ends came to 12 bases. The length of the CDR3 is 13 residues. Germline-derived CDR1 and CDR2 are SEHNR and FQNEAQ (reference sequence). The CDR3 DNA sequence: TGTGCCAGCAGCCCGAATGGACGGTACGAGCAGTACTTC. Translation: CASSPNGRYEQYF.

This chain joins TRBV29-1 and TRBJ2-7; D not resolved. The V gene lost 6 bases and the J gene lost 0 bases, with 12 bases spanning the gap. CDR1 SQVTM and CDR2 ANQGSEA come from the germline V gene. This CDR3 has 13 residues. This CDR3 reads CSVPKDGSYEQYF. The CDR3 DNA reads TGCAGCGTGCCAAAGGACGGCTCCTACGAGCAGTACTTC.

The chain combines TRBV28 with TRBJ1-1; 9 nucleotides line up with TRBD1. Germline V gives CDR1 MDHEN, CDR2 SYDVKM. Trimming took 6 bases from V and 10 from J; bases not matched to a gene: 15. This CDR3 has 15 residues. CDR3 bases: TGTGCCAGCAGGATTCAGGGACAGGGCCCCCGGGGAGCTTTCTTT. The encoded protein is CASRIQGQGPRGAFF.